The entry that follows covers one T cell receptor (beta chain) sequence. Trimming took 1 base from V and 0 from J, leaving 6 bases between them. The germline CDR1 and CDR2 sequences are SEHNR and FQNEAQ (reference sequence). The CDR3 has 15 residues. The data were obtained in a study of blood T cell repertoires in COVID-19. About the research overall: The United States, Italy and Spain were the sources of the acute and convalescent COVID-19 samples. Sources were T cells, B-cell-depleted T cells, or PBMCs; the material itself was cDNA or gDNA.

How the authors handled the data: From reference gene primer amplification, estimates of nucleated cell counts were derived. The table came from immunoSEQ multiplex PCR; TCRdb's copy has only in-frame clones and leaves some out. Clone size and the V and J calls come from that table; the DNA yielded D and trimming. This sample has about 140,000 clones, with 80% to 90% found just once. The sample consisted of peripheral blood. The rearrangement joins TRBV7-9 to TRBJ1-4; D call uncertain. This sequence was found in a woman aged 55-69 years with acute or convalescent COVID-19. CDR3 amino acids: CASSLGGSTNEKLFF. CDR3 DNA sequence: TGTGCCAGCAGCTTAGGCGGGTCAACTAATGAAAAACTGTTTTTT. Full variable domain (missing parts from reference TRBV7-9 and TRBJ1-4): DTGVSQNPRHKITKRGQNVTFRCDPISEHNRLYWYRQTLGQGPEFLTYFQNEAQLEKSRLLSDRFSAERPKGSFSTLEIQRTEQGDSAMYLCASSLGGSTNEKLFFGSGTQLSVL.